This T cell receptor (beta chain) was recorded in a study of T cell changes during pregnancy in multiple sclerosis (dated by TCRdb to between 2018 and 2021). The study in broad terms: The study looked at changes in the T cell repertoire across pregnancy in women with multiple sclerosis.

The method was the immunoSEQ multiplex PCR assay. This immuneACCESS table, as held by TCRdb, lists in-frame sequences with V and J called but not all clones. Of the missing ones, under half trace to an unresolved V gene in checked studies; the others have no known cause. The sample table records about 92,000 clones; 85% to 95% of these occur just once. The ten largest clones add up to 2% to 3% of the sample. A few counts support this clone. It has no known antigen specificity. Base qualities were left out, and no much larger clone turns up one base away. This specimen was peripheral blood, taken in the first trimester of pregnancy. The sequence was collected from a female donor with multiple sclerosis, enrolled in a pregnancy study.

Read as DNA, the sequence is TGCGCCACTCCAGGGCCCAAAGAGTCCTACGAGCAGTACTTC. Its coded protein is CATPGPKESYEQYF. The chain employs TRBV4-3 and TRBJ2-7; TRBD1 might be the D gene, on 5 matching bases. Trimming takes 10 bases from V and 1 base from J, and the germline ends sit 17 bases apart. CDR1 and CDR2 (LGHNA, YSLEER) derive from the germline V gene. CDR3 length: 14 amino acids, cysteine to phenylalanine. Left in the record is the CDR3 DNA by itself, 42 bases read in frame from the first base.